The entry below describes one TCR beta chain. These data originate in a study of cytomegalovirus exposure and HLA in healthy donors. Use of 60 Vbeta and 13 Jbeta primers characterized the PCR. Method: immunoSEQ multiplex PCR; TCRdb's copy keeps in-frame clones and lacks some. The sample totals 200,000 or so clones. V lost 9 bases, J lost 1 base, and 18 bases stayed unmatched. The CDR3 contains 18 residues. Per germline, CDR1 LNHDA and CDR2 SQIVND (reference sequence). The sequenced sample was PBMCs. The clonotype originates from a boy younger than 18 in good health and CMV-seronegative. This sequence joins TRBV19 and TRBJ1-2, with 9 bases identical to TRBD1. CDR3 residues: CARDYIRDRESLNYGYTF. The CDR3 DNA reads TGTGCCAGAGACTATATTAGGGACAGGGAGAGCCTTAACTATGGCTACACCTTC.